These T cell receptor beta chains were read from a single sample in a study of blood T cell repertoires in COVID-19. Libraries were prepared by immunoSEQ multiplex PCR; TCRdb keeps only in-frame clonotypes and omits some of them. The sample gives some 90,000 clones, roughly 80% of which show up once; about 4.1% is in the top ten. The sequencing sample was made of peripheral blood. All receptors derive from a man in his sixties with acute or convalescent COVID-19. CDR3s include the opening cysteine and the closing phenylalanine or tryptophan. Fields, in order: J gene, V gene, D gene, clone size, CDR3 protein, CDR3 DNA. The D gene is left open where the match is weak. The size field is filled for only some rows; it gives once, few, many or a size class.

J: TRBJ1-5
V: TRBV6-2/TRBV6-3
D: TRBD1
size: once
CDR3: CASSNTGTDSNQPQHF
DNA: TGTGCCAGCAGTAACACAGGGACAGATAGCAATCAGCCCCAGCATTTT

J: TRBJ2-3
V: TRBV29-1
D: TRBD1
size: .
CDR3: CSVGRGLSDTQYF
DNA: TGCAGCGTTGGCAGGGGGCTATCAGATACGCAGTATTTT

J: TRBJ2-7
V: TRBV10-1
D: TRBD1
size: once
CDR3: CASSRDRGRGEQYF
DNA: TGCGCCAGCAGTAGGGACAGGGGGCGCGGGGAGCAGTACTTC

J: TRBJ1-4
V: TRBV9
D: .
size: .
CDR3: CASSLLTGANEKLFF
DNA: TGTGCCAGCAGCCTCCTAACCGGGGCTAATGAAAAACTGTTTTTT

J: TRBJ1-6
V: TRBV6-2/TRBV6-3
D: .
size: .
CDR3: CASSYRAGDSPLHF
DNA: TGTGCCAGCAGTTACCGGGCAGGGGATTCACCCCTCCACTTT

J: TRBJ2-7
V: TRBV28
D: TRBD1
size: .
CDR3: CASSLSGTGYNIAF
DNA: TGTGCCAGCAGTTTATCCGGGACAGGGTACAATATCGCCTTC

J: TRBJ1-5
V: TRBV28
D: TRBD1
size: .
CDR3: CASGLRRGQGYHQPQHF
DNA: TGTGCCAGCGGACTGCGGAGGGGACAGGGGTACCATCAGCCCCAGCATTTT

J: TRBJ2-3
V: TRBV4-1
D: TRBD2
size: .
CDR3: CASSQGLAGRTDTQYF
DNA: TGCGCCAGCAGCCAAGGGCTAGCGGGGCGCACAGATACGCAGTATTTT

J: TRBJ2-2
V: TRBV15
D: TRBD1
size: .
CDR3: CATSRGQGDGGELFF
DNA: TGTGCCACCAGCAGAGGACAGGGGGATGGCGGGGAGCTGTTTTTT

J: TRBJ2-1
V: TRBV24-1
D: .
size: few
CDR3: CATSGRAERVPYNEQFF
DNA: TGTGCCACCAGTGGAAGGGCCGAGCGGGTTCCCTACAATGAGCAGTTCTTC

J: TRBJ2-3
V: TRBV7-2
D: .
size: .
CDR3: CASSLQGGVTDTQYF
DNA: TGTGCCAGCAGCTTACAAGGAGGAGTGACAGATACGCAGTATTTT

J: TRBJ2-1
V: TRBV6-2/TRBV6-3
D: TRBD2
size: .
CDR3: CASSYLSGRGGYNEQFF
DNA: TGTGCCAGCAGTTATCTTTCGGGGAGGGGAGGATACAATGAGCAGTTCTTC

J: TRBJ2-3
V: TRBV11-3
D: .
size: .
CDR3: CASSFSSNRVRPDTQYF
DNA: TGTGCCAGCAGCTTCTCCTCAAATCGGGTGAGGCCAGATACGCAGTATTTT

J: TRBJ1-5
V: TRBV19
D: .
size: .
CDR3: CSSSEGGRQPQHF
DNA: TGTTCTTCAAGTGAGGGGGGGAGGCAGCCCCAGCATTTT

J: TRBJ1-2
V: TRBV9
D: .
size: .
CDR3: CASSVEGAAYGYTF
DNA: TGTGCCAGCAGCGTGGAAGGGGCGGCCTATGGCTACACCTTC

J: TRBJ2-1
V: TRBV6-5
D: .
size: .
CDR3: CASNNEDRVNEQFF
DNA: TGTGCCAGCAATAATGAGGACAGAGTCAATGAGCAGTTCTTC

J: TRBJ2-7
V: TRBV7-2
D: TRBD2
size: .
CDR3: CASSFALAGIYEQYF
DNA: TGTGCCAGCAGTTTCGCACTAGCGGGGATCTACGAGCAGTACTTC

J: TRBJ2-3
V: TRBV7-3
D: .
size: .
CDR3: CASSLGRDTDTQYF
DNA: TGTGCCAGCAGCTTAGGACGGGACACAGATACGCAGTATTTT

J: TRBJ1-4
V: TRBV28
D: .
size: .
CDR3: CASSFTVTGEKLFF
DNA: TGTGCCAGCAGTTTCACAGTAACCGGTGAAAAACTGTTTTTT

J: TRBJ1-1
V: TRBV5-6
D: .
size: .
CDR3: CASRLGPWGGGQMNTEAFF
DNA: TGTGCCAGCAGATTGGGTCCCTGGGGCGGTGGGCAGATGAACACTGAAGCTTTCTTT

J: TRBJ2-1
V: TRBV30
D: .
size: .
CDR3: CAWGNQGGNEQFF
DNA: TGTGCCTGGGGGAACCAGGGGGGCAATGAGCAGTTCTTC

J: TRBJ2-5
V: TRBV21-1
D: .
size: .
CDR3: CASSSQDRGGRETQYF
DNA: TGTGCCAGCAGCAGCCAAGACAGGGGGGGAAGAGAGACCCAGTACTTC

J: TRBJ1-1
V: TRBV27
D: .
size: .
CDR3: CASSLSSTGNTEAFF
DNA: TGTGCCAGCAGTTTATCCTCGACAGGGAACACTGAAGCTTTCTTT

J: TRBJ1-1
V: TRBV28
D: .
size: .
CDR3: CASRTGEGDTEAFF
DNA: TGTGCCAGCAGGACCGGGGAGGGGGACACTGAAGCTTTCTTT

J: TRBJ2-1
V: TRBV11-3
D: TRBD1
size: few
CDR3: CASRSRQGSYNEQFF
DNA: TGTGCCAGCAGATCCAGACAGGGCTCCTACAATGAGCAGTTCTTC

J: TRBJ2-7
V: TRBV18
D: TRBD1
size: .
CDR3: CASSPGTEFYEQYF
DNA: TGTGCCAGCTCACCAGGGACAGAGTTCTACGAGCAGTACTTC

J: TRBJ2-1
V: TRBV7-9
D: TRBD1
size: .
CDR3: CASSFSTGRDEQFF
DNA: TGTGCCAGCAGCTTCTCGACAGGGCGCGATGAGCAGTTCTTC

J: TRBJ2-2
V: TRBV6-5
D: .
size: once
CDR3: CASKSSGINTGELFF
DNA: TGTGCCAGCAAAAGTTCCGGGATCAACACCGGGGAGCTGTTTTTT

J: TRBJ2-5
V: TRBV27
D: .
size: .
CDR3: CASSLRARETQYF
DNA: TGTGCCAGCAGTTTGAGGGCTCGGGAGACCCAGTACTTC

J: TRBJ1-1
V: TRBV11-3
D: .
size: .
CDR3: CASSVVGRGSDTEAFF
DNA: TGTGCCAGCAGCGTGGTAGGCAGGGGATCTGACACTGAAGCTTTCTTT

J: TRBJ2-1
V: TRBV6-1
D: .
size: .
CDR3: CASSEAVGQSYNEQFF
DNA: TGTGCCAGCAGTGAAGCGGTTGGACAGTCATACAATGAGCAGTTCTTC

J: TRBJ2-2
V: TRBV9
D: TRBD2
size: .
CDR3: CASSPRAGVNTGELFF
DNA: TGTGCCAGCAGCCCTCGAGCGGGGGTGAACACCGGGGAGCTGTTTTTT

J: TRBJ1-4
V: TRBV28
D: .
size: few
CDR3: CASSATGVNEKLFF
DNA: TGTGCCAGCAGTGCGACAGGAGTAAACGAAAAACTGTTTTTT

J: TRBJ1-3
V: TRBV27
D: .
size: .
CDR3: CASSQPSLGNTIYF
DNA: TGTGCCAGCTCCCAACCCTCTCTAGGAAACACCATATATTTT

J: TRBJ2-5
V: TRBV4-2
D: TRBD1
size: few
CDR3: CASSQPTVRGQETQYF
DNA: TGTGCCAGCAGCCAACCCACTGTCAGGGGGCAGGAGACCCAGTACTTC

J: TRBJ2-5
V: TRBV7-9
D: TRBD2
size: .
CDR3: CASSLRAGGSETQYF
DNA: TGTGCCAGCAGCTTGAGGGCGGGAGGCAGTGAGACCCAGTACTTC

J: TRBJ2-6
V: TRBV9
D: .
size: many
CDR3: CASSVVSSSGANVLTF
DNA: TGTGCCAGCAGCGTAGTCTCTAGCTCTGGGGCCAACGTCCTGACTTTC

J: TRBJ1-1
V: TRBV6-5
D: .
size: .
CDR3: CASRYRGNTEAFF
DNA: TGTGCCAGCAGATACCGAGGGAACACTGAAGCTTTCTTT

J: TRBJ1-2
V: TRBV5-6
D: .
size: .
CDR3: CASSYRDTGYGYTF
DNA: TGTGCCAGCAGCTACCGGGACACCGGCTATGGCTACACCTTC

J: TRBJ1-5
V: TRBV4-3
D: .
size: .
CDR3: CASSQGIDTYQPQHF
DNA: TGCGCCAGCAGCCAAGGTATAGACACATATCAGCCCCAGCATTTT

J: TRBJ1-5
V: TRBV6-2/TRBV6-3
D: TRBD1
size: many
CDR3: CASSRQGTWSNQPQHF
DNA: TGTGCCAGCAGTCGACAGGGGACTTGGAGCAATCAGCCCCAGCATTTT

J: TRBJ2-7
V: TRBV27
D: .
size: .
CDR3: CASSPRLPYEQYF
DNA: TGTGCCAGCAGTCCCCGACTGCCCTACGAGCAGTACTTC

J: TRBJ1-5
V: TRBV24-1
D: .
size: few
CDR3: CATSDSDQGIGNQPQHF
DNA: TGTGCCACCAGTGATTCTGACCAGGGAATAGGAAATCAGCCCCAGCATTTT

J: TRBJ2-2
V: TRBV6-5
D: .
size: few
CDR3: CASRPPRSGTGELFF
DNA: TGTGCCAGCAGACCCCCTCGTAGCGGCACCGGGGAGCTGTTTTTT

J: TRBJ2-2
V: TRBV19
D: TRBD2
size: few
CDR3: CASRVVRLAGRHANTGELFF
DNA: TGTGCCAGTAGGGTCGTCCGACTAGCGGGGCGACACGCGAACACCGGGGAGCTGTTTTTT

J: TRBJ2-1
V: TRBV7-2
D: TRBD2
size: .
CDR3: CASSLVITSGRPNEQFF
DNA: TGTGCCAGCAGCTTAGTTATAACTAGCGGGCGGCCGAATGAGCAGTTCTTC

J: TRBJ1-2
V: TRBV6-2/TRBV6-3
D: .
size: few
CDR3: CASSLEGFNYGYTF
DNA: TGTGCCAGCAGTTTGGAGGGATTCAACTATGGCTACACCTTC

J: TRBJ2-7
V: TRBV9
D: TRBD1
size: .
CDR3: CASSPGTVYEQYF
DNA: TGTGCCAGCAGCCCCGGGACAGTCTACGAGCAGTACTTC

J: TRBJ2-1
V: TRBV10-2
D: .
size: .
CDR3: CASTQSSIGNEQFF
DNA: TGCGCCAGCACACAGTCCTCGATTGGCAATGAGCAGTTCTTC